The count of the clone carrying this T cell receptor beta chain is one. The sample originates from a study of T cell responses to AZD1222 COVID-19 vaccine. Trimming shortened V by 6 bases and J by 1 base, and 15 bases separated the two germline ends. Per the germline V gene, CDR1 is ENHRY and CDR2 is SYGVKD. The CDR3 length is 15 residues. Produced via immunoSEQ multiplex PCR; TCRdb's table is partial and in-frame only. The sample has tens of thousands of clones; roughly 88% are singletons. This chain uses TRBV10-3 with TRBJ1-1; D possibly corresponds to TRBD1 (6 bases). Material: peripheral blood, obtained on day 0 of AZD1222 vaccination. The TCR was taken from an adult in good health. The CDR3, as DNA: TGTGCCATCAGGGGGAGGGACACCGGGAACACTGAAGCTTTCTTT. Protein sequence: CAIRGRDTGNTEAFF.